The sequence of this TCR beta chain was determined in a study of cytomegalovirus exposure and HLA in healthy donors. The CDR3 covers 16 residues. Losses at the gene ends were 4 bases for V and 4 bases for J; bases not matched to a gene: 12. Germline CDR1 and CDR2: SGHRS and YFSETQ. The repertoire was sequenced with immunoSEQ multiplex PCR; TCRdb's copy has only in-frame clones and lacks some. The table records 150,000 to 200,000 clones, 85% to 90% of them present only once. The sample taken for sequencing was PBMCs. This TCR was sampled from a woman aged 25 to 39 in good health and CMV-seronegative. This chain connects TRBV5-1 to TRBJ2-7; 9 bases match TRBD1. CDR3 loop: CASSESPGTGPYEQYF. The CDR3, as DNA: TGCGCCAGCAGCGAATCACCCGGGACAGGGCCTTACGAGCAGTACTTC.